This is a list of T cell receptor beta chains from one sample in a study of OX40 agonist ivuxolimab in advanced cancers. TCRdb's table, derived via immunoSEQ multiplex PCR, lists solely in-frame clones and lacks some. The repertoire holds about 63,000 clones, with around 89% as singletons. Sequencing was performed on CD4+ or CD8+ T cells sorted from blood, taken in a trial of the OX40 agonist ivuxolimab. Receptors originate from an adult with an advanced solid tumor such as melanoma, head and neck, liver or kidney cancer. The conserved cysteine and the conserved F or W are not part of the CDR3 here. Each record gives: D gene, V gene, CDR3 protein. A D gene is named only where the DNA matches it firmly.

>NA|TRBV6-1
ASSQNDLFGYT
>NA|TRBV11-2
ASSWTRGSYEQY
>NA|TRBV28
ASSFVGAIGLNTEAF
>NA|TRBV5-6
ASSLSGGSTDTQY
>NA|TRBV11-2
ASSLNSRVDFPSYEQY
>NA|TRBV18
ASSSNRGGWEKLF
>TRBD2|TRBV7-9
ASSRGGADEQY
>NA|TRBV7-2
ASSLDSILSPLH
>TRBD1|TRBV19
ASTAGTGLKTQY
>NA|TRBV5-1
ASSYLMTGRSGANVLT
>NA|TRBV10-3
AISESGADTQY
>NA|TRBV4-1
ASSQVDRSSYGYT
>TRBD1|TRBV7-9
ASSFGQAGNTIY
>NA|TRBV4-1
ASSLGQQPYNEQF
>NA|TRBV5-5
ASSLPMRRPD
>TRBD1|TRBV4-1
ASSLLGQGVNTEAF
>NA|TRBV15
ATSRGGSAVSGELF
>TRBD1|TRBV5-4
ASSFGTATGELF
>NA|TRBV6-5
ASGMGNTIY
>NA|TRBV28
ASSPYGRGDGYT
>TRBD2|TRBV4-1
ASSQRLAGVGETQY